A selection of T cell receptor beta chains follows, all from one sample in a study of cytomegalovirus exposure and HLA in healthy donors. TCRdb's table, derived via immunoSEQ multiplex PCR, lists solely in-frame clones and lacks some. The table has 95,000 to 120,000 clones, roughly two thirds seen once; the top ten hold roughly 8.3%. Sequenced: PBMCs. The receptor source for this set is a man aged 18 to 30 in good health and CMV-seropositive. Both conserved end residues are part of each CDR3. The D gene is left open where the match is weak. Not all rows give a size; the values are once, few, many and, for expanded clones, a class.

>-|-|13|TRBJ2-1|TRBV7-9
TGTGCCAGCAGCTTAGTAGAGTTCAATGAGCAGTTCTTC
CASSLVEFNEQFF
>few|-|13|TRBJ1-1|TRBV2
TGTGCCAGCATCAAAGAGAAGAACACTGAAGCTTTCTTT
CASIKEKNTEAFF
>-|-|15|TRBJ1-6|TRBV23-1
TGCGCCAGCAGTCAATCGGGAGGAACGAGTTCACCCCTCCACTTT
CASSQSGGTSSPLHF
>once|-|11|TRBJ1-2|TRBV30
TGTGCCTGGAATGGCCGGAGTGGCTACACCTTC
CAWNGRSGYTF
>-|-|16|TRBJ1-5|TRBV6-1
TGTGCCAGCAGTGAAGCGGCGGGGGATAGCAATCAGCCCCAGCATTTT
CASSEAAGDSNQPQHF
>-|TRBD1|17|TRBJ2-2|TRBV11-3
TGTGCCAGCAGCCATTTTCGGGGACAGGGGGAGACCGGGGAGCTGTTTTTT
CASSHFRGQGETGELFF
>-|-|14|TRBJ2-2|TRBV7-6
TGTGCCAGCAGCTTAGCGGGCGAATACGGGGAGCTGTTTTTT
CASSLAGEYGELFF
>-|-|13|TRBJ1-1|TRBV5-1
TGCGCCAGCAGCTTGGAGGGGGAAACTGAAGCTTTCTTT
CASSLEGETEAFF
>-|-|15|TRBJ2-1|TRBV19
TGTGCCAGTACCATCGCGACTAGCTCCTACAATGAGCAGTTCTTC
CASTIATSSYNEQFF
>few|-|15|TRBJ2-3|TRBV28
TGTGCCAGCCAGGACAGTGAGAAACACACAGATACGCAGTATTTT
CASQDSEKHTDTQYF
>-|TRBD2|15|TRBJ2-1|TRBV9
TGTGCCAGCAGCGTAAACCTAGCGGGTTACAATGAGCAGTTCTTC
CASSVNLAGYNEQFF
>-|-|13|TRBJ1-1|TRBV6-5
TGTGCCAGCACCCCGACAGCGAACACTGAAGCTTTCTTT
CASTPTANTEAFF
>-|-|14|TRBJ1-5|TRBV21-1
TGTGCCAGCAGCGAAGACAGTTACAATCAGCCCCAGCATTTT
CASSEDSYNQPQHF
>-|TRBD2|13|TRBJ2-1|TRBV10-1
TGCGCCAGCAGTGGTAGGACTAGTTATAAGCAGTTCTTC
CASSGRTSYKQFF
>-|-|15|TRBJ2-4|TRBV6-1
TGTGCCAGCAGTCAGGGCACCCCGGCCAAAAACATTCAGTACTTC
CASSQGTPAKNIQYF
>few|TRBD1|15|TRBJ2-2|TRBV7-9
TGTTCCAGCAGCTTAGGGGGCTCTGGCACCGGGGAGCTGTTTTTT
CSSSLGGSGTGELFF
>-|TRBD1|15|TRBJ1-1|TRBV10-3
TGTGCCATCAGTGAGTCGGGACAGGTGTACACTGAAGCTTTCTTT
CAISESGQVYTEAFF
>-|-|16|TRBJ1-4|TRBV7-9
TGTTCCAGCAGCTTAGCAGGTGCAGGGCTTAATGAAAAACTGTTTTTT
CSSSLAGAGLNEKLFF
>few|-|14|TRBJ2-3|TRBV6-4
TGTGCCAGCAGTGACCGGGGGAACACAGATACGCAGTATTTT
CASSDRGNTDTQYF
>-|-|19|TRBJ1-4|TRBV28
TGTGCCAGCAGTTTTAGCTACAGGGAAACGGGGACAACTAATGAAAAACTGTTTTTT
CASSFSYRETGTTNEKLFF
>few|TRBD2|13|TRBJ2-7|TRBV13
TGTGCCAGCAGCTTAGGGCGGGGGGACGAGCAGTACTTC
CASSLGRGDEQYF
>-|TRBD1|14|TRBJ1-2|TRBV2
TGTGCCAGCAGTGAAGCGTCAGGGGGCCATGGCTACACCTTC
CASSEASGGHGYTF
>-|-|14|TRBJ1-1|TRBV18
TGTGCCAGCTCACCACTCGCAGTGAACACTGAAGCTTTCTTT
CASSPLAVNTEAFF
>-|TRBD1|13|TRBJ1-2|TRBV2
TGTGCCAGCAGTGAAACAGGGGACTATGGCTACACCTTC
CASSETGDYGYTF
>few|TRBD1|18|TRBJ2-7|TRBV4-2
TGTGCCAGCAGCCAAGAATTACAGGGGGCGGGCAGCTCCTACGAGCAGTACTTC
CASSQELQGAGSSYEQYF
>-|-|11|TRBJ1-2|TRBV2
TGTGCCCAGCTCCGCAGGGAGGTGCACACCTTC
CAQLRREVHTF
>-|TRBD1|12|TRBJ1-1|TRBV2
TGTGCCATCACCCTTCGGGACAGTGAAGCTTTCTTT
CAITLRDSEAFF
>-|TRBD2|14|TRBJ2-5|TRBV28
TGTGCCAGCAGCAGCGGGACCCTAGGAGAGACCCAGTACTTC
CASSSGTLGETQYF
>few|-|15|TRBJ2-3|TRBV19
TGTGCCAGTAGCAATGACAGGTTACGCACAGATACGCAGTATTTT
CASSNDRLRTDTQYF
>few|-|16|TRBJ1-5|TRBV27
TGTGCCAGCAGATCGACGGGACATACCGTTGGGGCGCCCCAGCATTTT
CASRSTGHTVGAPQHF
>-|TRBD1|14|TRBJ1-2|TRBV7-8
TGTGCCAGCAGCCCCTTGACAGGGTTTAGAGGCTACACCTTC
CASSPLTGFRGYTF
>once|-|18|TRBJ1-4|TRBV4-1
TGCGCCAGCAGCCAAGGCAGGGACCGGCGGGGGACTAATGAGAAACTGTTTTTT
CASSQGRDRRGTNEKLFF
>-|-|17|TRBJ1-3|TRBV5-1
TGCGCCAGCAGCTTGAGTCCAGGTCGTTACTCTGGAAACACCATATATTTT
CASSLSPGRYSGNTIYF
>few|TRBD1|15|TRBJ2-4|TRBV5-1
TGCGCCAGCAGCGGAACCGGGACAGGGCTAAACATTCAGTACTTC
CASSGTGTGLNIQYF
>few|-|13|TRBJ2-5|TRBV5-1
TGCGCCAGCAGCACGGACAGTCGTGAGACCCAGTACTTC
CASSTDSRETQYF
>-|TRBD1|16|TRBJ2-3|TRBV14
TGTGCCAGCAGCCCTCAGGGACAGGGGGTTTTGGGTACGCAGTATTTT
CASSPQGQGVLGTQYF
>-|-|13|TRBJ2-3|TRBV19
TGTGCCAGTAGTGTGCAGGGTTTTGATACGCAGTATTTT
CASSVQGFDTQYF
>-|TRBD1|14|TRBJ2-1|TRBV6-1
TGTGCCAGCAGTGTGACAGGGGGCTACAATGAGCAGTTCTTC
CASSVTGGYNEQFF
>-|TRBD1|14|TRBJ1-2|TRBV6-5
TGTGCCAGCAGACGACAGGGACAGGTCTATGGCTACACCTTC
CASRRQGQVYGYTF
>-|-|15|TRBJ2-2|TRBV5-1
TGCGCCAGCAGCCCCCGGACGGGAAACACCGGGGAGCTGTTTTTT
CASSPRTGNTGELFF
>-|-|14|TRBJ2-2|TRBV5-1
TGCGCCAGCAGCTTGGCGGGGGTTCCCGGGGAGCTGTTTTTT
CASSLAGVPGELFF
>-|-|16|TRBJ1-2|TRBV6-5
TGTGCCAGCAGTTTTGTCTTGGCGGGTGGGATGAAGGGCTACACCTTC
CASSFVLAGGMKGYTF
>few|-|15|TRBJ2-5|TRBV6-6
TGTGCCAGCAGATCCTCTCGCAGTTCCCAAGAGACCCAGTACTTC
CASRSSRSSQETQYF
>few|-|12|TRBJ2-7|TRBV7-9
TGTTCCAGCAGCTTAGACCCGGGAGAGCAGTACTTC
CSSSLDPGEQYF
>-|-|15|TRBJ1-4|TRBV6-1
TGTGCCAGTGTCCTTTCGTGGGGAGCTAATGAAAAACTGTTTTTT
CASVLSWGANEKLFF